This T cell receptor beta chain derives from a study of blood T cell repertoires in COVID-19. Study context: PBMCs, B-cell-depleted T cells, or T cells were the source of the cDNA or gDNA that made up the material.

Per germline, CDR1 MNHNY and CDR2 SVGAGI (reference sequence). The CDR3 totals 12 residues. The V and J ends lost 2 bases and 4 bases respectively, with 4 bases between them. Repertoires were generated with immunoSEQ multiplex PCR, while TCRdb's copy carries only in-frame clones and drops some. Among about 150,000 clones listed, approximately 84% were seen once. The specimen sequenced was peripheral blood. J is TRBJ2-3 and V is TRBV6-6; no clear D. The receptor was derived from a woman of 80 years or more with acute or convalescent COVID-19. The CDR3 reads CASSYEADTQYF. As DNA, the CDR3 is TGTGCCAGCAGTTACGAGGCAGATACGCAGTATTTT.